The rows below give T cell receptor beta chains drawn from one sample of a study of T cells in Graves' hyperthyroidism and ophthalmopathy. One entry per CDR3 protein results from TCRdb running MiXCR on the multiplex PCR reads. Here the sample spans some 690,000 distinct CDR3 sequences, roughly 17% being singletons. The material sequenced was blood. These receptors came from a man aged 50-60 years with Graves' hyperthyroidism. Both conserved end residues are part of each CDR3. The D gene is left open where the match is weak. Expanded clones get a size class; other rows say once, few or many, or leave the size out.

CASSDPGQRYNSPLHF,TGTGCCAGCAGTGATCCGGGACAGCGATATAATTCACCCCTCCACTTT,many,TRBD1,TRBJ1-6,TRBV2
CASSINRGPGNTIYF,TGTGCCAGCAGCATAAACAGGGGGCCTGGAAACACCATATATTTT,.,TRBD1,TRBJ1-3,TRBV5-6
CASSGSRRGLFTEAFF,TGCGCCAGCAGTGGGAGTCGCAGGGGGCTCTTTACTGAAGCTTTCTTT,.,TRBD1,TRBJ1-1,TRBV10-1
CASSFDHEQYF,TGTGCCAGCAGTTTCGACCACGAGCAGTACTTC,many,.,TRBJ2-7,TRBV11-1
CASRQGGRELFF,TGTGCCAGCCGACAGGGAGGAAGGGAGCTGTTTTTT,.,.,TRBJ2-2,TRBV2
CASSGLAGSEQYF,TGTGCCAGCAGTGGTCTAGCGGGAAGCGAGCAGTACTTC,many,TRBD2,TRBJ2-7,TRBV2
CASSLAGISYNEQFF,TGTGCCAGCAGTTTAGCGGGAATTTCCTACAATGAGCAGTTCTTC,many,.,TRBJ2-1,TRBV28
CASGLNSGNTIYF,TGTGCCAGCGGACTGAACTCTGGAAACACCATATATTTT,few,.,TRBJ1-3,TRBV3-1
CSVDRGRISDEQFF,TGCAGCGTTGACAGGGGGCGGATCTCGGATGAGCAGTTCTTC,many,TRBD1,TRBJ2-1,TRBV29-1
CASRKGAQPTETQYF,TGTGCCAGCAGAAAGGGGGCGCAACCGACGGAGACCCAGTACTTC,many,TRBD1,TRBJ2-5,TRBV28
CASSLTGAGKATYNEQFF,TGTGCCAGCAGCTTAACGGGGGCGGGGAAGGCCACCTACAATGAGCAGTTCTTC,.,.,TRBJ2-1,TRBV7-3
CASSSLQGDRNEQYF,TGCGCCAGCAGCAGTCTACAGGGAGATCGCAACGAGCAGTACTTC,.,.,TRBJ2-7,TRBV5-1
CAWSRGTGDGRSPLHF,TGTGCCTGGAGTAGGGGGACAGGGGATGGACGCTCACCCCTCCACTTT,.,TRBD1,TRBJ1-6,TRBV30
CASSVGLAGYTGELFF,TGTGCCAGCAGTGTGGGACTAGCGGGATACACCGGGGAGCTGTTTTTT,many,TRBD2,TRBJ2-2,TRBV6-1
CASSFRPTSREQYF,TGTGCCAGCAGCTTCCGCCCGACTAGTCGCGAGCAGTACTTC,many,.,TRBJ2-7,TRBV27
CASSLEHNEQYF,TGTGCCAGCAGCTTAGAACATAACGAGCAGTACTTC,.,.,TRBJ2-7,TRBV13
CAWNAFAPYNEQFF,TGTGCCTGGAACGCCTTCGCCCCCTACAATGAGCAGTTCTTC,.,.,TRBJ2-1,TRBV30
CASTLTGTLKLFF,TGTGCCAGTACCCTCACCGGGACACTGAAACTGTTTTTT,.,.,TRBJ1-4,TRBV19
CSARSDALTDTQYF,TGCAGTGCTAGGTCGGACGCCCTCACAGATACGCAGTATTTT,many,.,TRBJ2-3,TRBV20-1
CASQRVLNTGELFF,TGTGCCAGCCAAAGGGTCCTGAACACCGGGGAGCTGTTTTTT,.,.,TRBJ2-2,TRBV28
CASGLRLAPVNEQFF,TGTGCTAGTGGCCTACGACTAGCGCCAGTCAATGAGCAGTTCTTC,few,TRBD2,TRBJ2-1,TRBV12-5
CASSTQGPPEQYF,TGTGCCAGCAGCACACAGGGGCCCCCTGAGCAGTACTTC,.,TRBD1,TRBJ2-7,TRBV6-1
CASSETRSVFGDEQFF,TGTGCCAGCAGTGAAACTAGGTCGGTTTTCGGCGATGAGCAGTTCTTC,few,.,TRBJ2-1,TRBV6-1
CASSSQLGFDNEQFF,TGTGCCAGCAGCTCCCAGCTGGGGTTCGACAATGAGCAGTTCTTC,many,.,TRBJ2-1,TRBV7-3
CASHPGQVAGELFF,TGTGCCAGCCATCCAGGACAGGTAGCCGGGGAGCTGTTTTTT,few,TRBD1,TRBJ2-2,TRBV19
CATSRDRGHPDGYTF,TGTGCCACCAGCAGAGACCGGGGACACCCTGATGGCTACACCTTC,.,.,TRBJ1-2,TRBV15
CASSPTGTRQETQYF,TGTGCCAGCTCACCGACAGGTACACGACAAGAGACCCAGTACTTC,.,.,TRBJ2-5,TRBV18
CAWSGDGQQFF,TGTGCCTGGAGTGGAGACGGCCAGCAGTTCTTC,.,.,TRBJ2-1,TRBV30
CASSLSGPQHF,TGTGCCAGCAGCTTAAGTGGGCCCCAGCATTTT,few,.,TRBJ1-5,TRBV5-8
CASSAGTTSEQFF,TGTGCCAGTAGTGCGGGTACAACATCTGAGCAGTTCTTC,.,.,TRBJ2-1,TRBV19
CASSLSQGWNTEAFF,TGTGCCAGCAGTTTATCCCAGGGTTGGAACACTGAAGCTTTCTTT,many,.,TRBJ1-1,TRBV28
CASRGEGDKTFNEQFF,TGTGCCAGCAGGGGCGAGGGGGACAAGACTTTCAATGAGCAGTTCTTC,many,.,TRBJ2-1,TRBV28
CASSLFGGRAGTGELFF,TGTGCCAGCAGCTTATTCGGCGGGAGGGCCGGCACCGGGGAGCTGTTTTTT,.,TRBD2,TRBJ2-2,TRBV7-3
CSVEGAGAVFF,TGCAGTGTAGAGGGAGCGGGGGCAGTTTTCTTC,.,TRBD2,TRBJ2-1,TRBV20-1
CSARDLGPPSYEQYF,TGCAGTGCTAGAGATCTTGGGCCCCCCTCCTACGAGCAGTACTTC,few,.,TRBJ2-7,TRBV20-1
CASSISGTVASPLHF,TGTGCCAGTAGTATTTCAGGGACAGTCGCTTCACCCCTCCACTTT,few,TRBD1,TRBJ1-6,TRBV19
CSVPNRMDFTEAFF,TGCAGCGTGCCCAACAGGATGGACTTCACTGAAGCTTTCTTT,.,.,TRBJ1-1,TRBV29-1
CASSSLAGVDNEQFF,TGTGCCAGCAGTTCCCTTGCGGGAGTTGACAATGAGCAGTTCTTC,few,TRBD2,TRBJ2-1,TRBV28
CATSDLGSGGYNEQFF,TGTGCCACCAGTGATTTAGGTAGCGGGGGGTACAATGAGCAGTTCTTC,many,TRBD2,TRBJ2-1,TRBV24-1
CASSLLPGGSYNEQFF,TGTGCCAGCAGCTTACTACCGGGGGGCTCCTACAATGAGCAGTTCTTC,many,TRBD2,TRBJ2-1,TRBV7-6
CASSGGTGMGETQYF,TGTGCCAGCAGCGGCGGGACTGGGATGGGGGAGACCCAGTACTTC,.,.,TRBJ2-5,TRBV7-2
CASALGGSGNNEQFF,TGTGCCAGCGCATTGGGAGGTAGCGGGAACAATGAGCAGTTCTTC,many,TRBD2,TRBJ2-1,TRBV11-2
CASSLGAADTQYF,TGTGCCAGCAGTTTGGGGGCAGCAGATACGCAGTATTTT,many,.,TRBJ2-3,TRBV28
CATTHFRETQETQYF,TGTGCTACCACACATTTTAGGGAAACCCAAGAGACCCAGTACTTC,many,.,TRBJ2-5,TRBV28
CAWSGIAGPSTDTQYF,TGTGCCTGGAGTGGGATAGCGGGACCGAGCACAGATACGCAGTATTTT,.,TRBD2,TRBJ2-3,TRBV30
CASSLDRRNTGELFF,TGTGCCAGCAGCTTGGACAGGCGAAACACCGGGGAGCTGTTTTTT,few,.,TRBJ2-2,TRBV5-5
CGTHWHSSSYNEQFF,TGTGGAACGCACTGGCATTCTAGCTCCTACAATGAGCAGTTCTTC,many,.,TRBJ2-1,TRBV11-3
CASERELGNEQFF,TGTGCCAGCGAGCGGGAGTTGGGCAATGAGCAGTTCTTC,few,TRBD2,TRBJ2-1,TRBV12-3/TRBV12-4
CASSLTGRPEQYF,TGTGCCAGCAGTTTAACGGGAAGGCCCGAGCAGTACTTC,many,.,TRBJ2-7,TRBV28
CASSNSGRGRDTGELFF,TGTGCCAGTAGTAATTCGGGCAGGGGAAGAGACACCGGGGAGCTGTTTTTT,.,.,TRBJ2-2,TRBV19
CASSRLATDTQYF,TGTGCCAGCAGCCGACTAGCGACAGATACGCAGTATTTT,many,TRBD2,TRBJ2-3,TRBV3-1
CASSYRLAGDKDEQYF,TGTGCCAGCAGTTACCGACTAGCGGGAGATAAGGACGAGCAGTACTTC,few,TRBD2,TRBJ2-7,TRBV6-9
CASSYSRTPSSYNEQFF,TGTGCCAGCAGTTACTCGAGGACCCCAAGCTCCTACAATGAGCAGTTCTTC,.,.,TRBJ2-1,TRBV6-2/TRBV6-3
CASSSDNSYSNQPQHF,TGTGCCAGCAGCTCGGACAATTCGTATAGCAATCAGCCCCAGCATTTT,few,.,TRBJ1-5,TRBV7-6
CASRQPGGSNQPQHF,TGTGCCAGCAGGCAACCCGGGGGGAGCAATCAGCCCCAGCATTTT,few,.,TRBJ1-5,TRBV28
CASSLERPYNEQFF,TGCGCCAGCAGCTTGGAACGGCCCTACAATGAGCAGTTCTTC,.,.,TRBJ2-1,TRBV5-1
CASSQGASNQPQHF,TGTGCCAGCTCACAGGGGGCCAGCAATCAGCCCCAGCATTTT,many,TRBD1,TRBJ1-5,TRBV18
CASSPPGESYGYTF,TGTGCCAGCAGTCCCCCCGGGGAGTCCTATGGCTACACCTTC,.,.,TRBJ1-2,TRBV28
CASASGPLNTEAFF,TGTGCCAGCGCCTCGGGACCCCTTAACACTGAAGCTTTCTTT,many,.,TRBJ1-1,TRBV2